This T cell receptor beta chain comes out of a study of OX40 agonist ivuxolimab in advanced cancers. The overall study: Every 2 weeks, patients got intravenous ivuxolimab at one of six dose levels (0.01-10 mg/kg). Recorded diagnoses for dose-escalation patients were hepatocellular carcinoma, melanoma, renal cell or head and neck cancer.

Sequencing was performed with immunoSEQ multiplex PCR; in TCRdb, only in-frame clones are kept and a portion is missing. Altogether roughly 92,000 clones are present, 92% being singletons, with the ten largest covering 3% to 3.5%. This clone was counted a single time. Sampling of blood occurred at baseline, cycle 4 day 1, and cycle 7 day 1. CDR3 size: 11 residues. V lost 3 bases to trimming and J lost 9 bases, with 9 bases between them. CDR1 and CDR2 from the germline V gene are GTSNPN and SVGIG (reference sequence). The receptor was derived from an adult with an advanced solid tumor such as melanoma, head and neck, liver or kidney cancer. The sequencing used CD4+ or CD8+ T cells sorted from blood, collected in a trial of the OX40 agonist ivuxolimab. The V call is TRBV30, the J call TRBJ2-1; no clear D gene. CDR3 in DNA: TGTGCCTGGAGCGACCCAGGTGAGCAGTTCTTC. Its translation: CAWSDPGEQFF.